This passage covers 10 T cell receptor beta chains from one sample sequenced in a study of shared clonotypes between healthy human individuals. As defined, naive CD8 cells were CD45RO-negative and positively selected for CCR7, with terminally differentiated effector memory CD45RA+ cells excluded. Clones were read by immunoSEQ multiplex PCR, and TCRdb kept only the in-frame ones, dropping some. The repertoire holds around 580,000 clones, about 98% seen once, with 0.3% in the top ten. The sample was naive CD8+ T cells sorted from blood. These receptors came from a man aged 30 to 45 in good health.

This clone was seen just once. The chain links TRBV19 to TRBJ1-4; 7 bases map to TRBD1. V shed 6 bases and J 3 bases; nucleotides not matched to a gene: 7. Germline V gives CDR1 LNHDA, CDR2 SQIVND (reference sequence). This CDR3 comprises 15 residues. The CDR3 region has the DNA TGTGCCAGTAGCAACCGGGACAGACCTAATGAAAAACTGTTTTTT. This codes for CASSNRDRPNEKLFF.

CDR3 region: CASSLGRYNEQFF. DNA of the CDR3: TGTGCCAGCAGCTTAGGTCGGTACAATGAGCAGTTCTTC. V usage is TRBV11-2 and J usage is TRBJ2-1; D is undetermined. The CDR3 loop spans 13 amino acids. V lost 1 base and J 4 bases, leaving 5 bases between the germline ends. CDR1 and CDR2 from the germline V gene are SGHAT and FQNNGV.

The genes are TRBV7-2 and TRBJ2-7, with D perhaps TRBD2 (6 bases). The CDR3 covers 15 residues. Germline CDR1 SGHTA, CDR2 FQGNSA. V lost 1 base, J lost 5 bases, and 15 bases lay in between. The CDR3 DNA reads as TGTGCCAGCAGCTTAGTAGGCGGGATCTTTGACGAGCAGTACTTC. Encoded protein: CASSLVGGIFDEQYF.

The V and J genes are TRBV2 and TRBJ2-7; TRBD1 aligns across 10 bases. Germline-derived CDR1 and CDR2 are SNHLY and FYNNEI. This CDR3 is 12 amino acids long. V dropped 8 bases and J dropped 6; count of bases not matched to a gene: 4. The CDR3, as DNA: TGTGCCAGCTGGACAGGGGGGGCCGAGCAGTACTTC. Residues: CASWTGGAEQYF. Based on the CDR3 plus reference TRBV2 and TRBJ2-7, the full variable domain is EPEVTQTPSHQVTQMGQEVILRCVPISNHLYFYWYRQILGQKVEFLVSFYNNEISEKSEIFDDQFSVERPDGSNFTLKIRSTKLEDSAMYFCASWTGGAEQYFGPGTRLTVT.

CDR3 coding DNA: TGTGCCAGCAGTGAATGGTCTAGCGGGAGTTTGGCAGATACGCAGTATTTT. Its protein product is CASSEWSSGSLADTQYF. This sequence joins TRBV25-1 and TRBJ2-3; 10 nucleotides align to TRBD2. The V gene's germline CDR1 is MGHDK and CDR2 SYGVNS. With 1 base clipped from V and 4 bases from J, the junction kept 8 bases outside the gene matches. The CDR3 runs to 17 residues. The full variable domain, with the rest looked up from reference TRBV25-1 and TRBJ2-3, is EADIYQTPRYLVIGTGKKITLECSQTMGHDKMYWYQQDPGMELHLIHYSYGVNSTEKGDLSSESTVSRIRTEHFPLTLESARPSHTSQYLCASSEWSSGSLADTQYFGPGTRLTVL.

A few counts support this clone. This chain joins TRBV7-9 and TRBJ1-1, with D unresolved. CDR1 and CDR2 (germline): SEHNR, FQNEAQ (reference sequence). The CDR3 totals 13 residues. Deletions cut 1 base from V and 6 bases from J, with 9 bases between. CDR3 in amino acids: CASSLEGLPEAFF. In DNA, the CDR3 is TGTGCCAGCAGCTTAGAAGGGCTCCCTGAAGCTTTCTTT.

The chain joins TRBV7-2 to TRBJ2-7; D gene uncertain. Trimming took 5 bases from V and 1 from J, leaving 15 bases between them. The length of the CDR3 is 15 residues. The germline CDR1 and CDR2 sequences are SGHTA and FQGNSA. The CDR3 loop reads CASSPRSGPSYEQYF. The CDR3 nucleotides are TGTGCCAGCAGCCCCCGGTCTGGACCGTCCTACGAGCAGTACTTC.

The chain carries TRBV9 and TRBJ1-4; 7 nucleotides align to TRBD1. This CDR3 is 17 amino acids long. V was clipped by 0 bases and J by 7 bases; unmatched bases: 12. The germline CDR1 and CDR2 sequences are SGDLS and YYNGEE. The CDR3 nucleotides read TGTGCCAGCAGCGTAGAGGGGGCGGGAGCGAGCGGTGAAAAACTGTTTTTT. Residues: CASSVEGAGASGEKLFF.

The chain recombines TRBV27 with TRBJ2-2; D remains ambiguous. V was clipped by 4 bases and J by 8 bases, with 8 bases between them. Per germline, CDR1 MNHEY and CDR2 SMNVEV (reference sequence). The CDR3 consists of 12 residues. The CDR3 spells CASSYIGGELFF. The CDR3 DNA follows: TGTGCCAGCAGTTACATTGGAGGGGAGCTGTTTTTT.

This sequence joins TRBV11-2 and TRBJ2-2; 9 nucleotides line up with TRBD2. CDR3 size: 19 residues. The J segment lost 2 bases and the V segment lost 1 base, leaving 11 bases of the junction unmatched. Germline V lookup: CDR1 SGHAT, CDR2 FQNNGV. The CDR3 here is CASSLAPWLAGVNTGELFF. Written as DNA, the CDR3 is TGTGCCAGCAGCTTAGCCCCTTGGTTAGCGGGAGTAAACACCGGGGAGCTGTTTTTT.